This T cell receptor (beta chain) was found in a study of blood T cell repertoires in COVID-19. As for the study in general: Acute and convalescent COVID-19 samples came from the United States, Italy and Spain. Nucleic acid was either cDNA or gDNA, and it came from T cells, B-cell-depleted T cells, or PBMCs.

Study processing details: The assay estimated nucleated cells by amplifying reference gene primers. Some clones are missing from TCRdb's copy, which holds only in-frame ones; the method was immunoSEQ multiplex PCR. From that table come the V and J calls and clone size; the DNA was used to work out D and trimming. This sample has about 60,000 clones; approximately 80% occur once, and the top ten carry roughly a tenth. The Seattle patients joined while their infection was active and were tracked longitudinally afterward. Deletions cut 1 base from V and 0 bases from J, with 7 bases between. The CDR3 sequence is 14 residues long. Germline V gives CDR1 GTSNPN, CDR2 SVGIG (reference sequence).

Sequenced: peripheral blood. The chain recombines TRBV30 with TRBJ1-5; possible D gene TRBD1, 6 bases. The TCR originated in a man aged 25 to 40 with COVID-19, enrolled during active disease. The DNA of the CDR3 is TGTGCCTGGAGTGGGGACACTAGCAATCAGCCCCAGCATTTT. This gives the protein CAWSGDTSNQPQHF. Looking up the rest from reference TRBV30 and TRBJ1-5 gives the full variable domain: SQTIHQWPATLVQPVGSPLSLECTVEGTSNPNLYWYRQAAGRGLQLLFYSVGIGQISSEVPQNLSASRPQDRQFILSSKKLLLSDSGFYLCAWSGDTSNQPQHFGDGTRLSIL.